This is a list of T cell receptor beta chains from one sample in a study of blood T cell repertoires in COVID-19. Measured with immunoSEQ multiplex PCR; TCRdb has only the in-frame clones, and not every one. The sample has around 230,000 clones, approximately 80% seen once. Sequences were obtained from PBMCs or T cells enriched from blood (not recorded which). All receptors derive from a middle-aged man who had recovered from COVID-19. The CDR3 runs from the conserved cysteine through the conserved F or W. A D gene is named only where the DNA matches it firmly. Size values are once, few and many counts, or a class for expanded clones, and some rows have none.

v_call	d_call	clone_size	j_call	cdr3_aa	cdr3_nt
TRBV11-3	.	.	TRBJ2-7	CASSSGEDPYEQYF	TGTGCCAGCAGCTCCGGGGAGGACCCCTACGAGCAGTACTTC
TRBV5-1	TRBD2	few	TRBJ2-7	CASSLGVAGSYEQYF	TGCGCCAGCAGCTTGGGCGTAGCGGGGTCCTACGAGCAGTACTTC
TRBV5-1	.	.	TRBJ2-1	CASSLVIHRANNEQFF	TGCGCCAGCAGCTTGGTTATCCACAGGGCGAACAATGAGCAGTTCTTC
TRBV5-4	TRBD1	.	TRBJ1-1	CASSRDRGNTEAFF	TGTGCCAGCAGCCGCGACAGGGGTAACACTGAAGCTTTCTTT
TRBV29-1	.	.	TRBJ1-1	CSVLRDSSNTEAFF	TGCAGCGTTTTGAGAGACAGCTCGAACACTGAAGCTTTCTTT
TRBV6-5	TRBD1	.	TRBJ1-2	CASSYTRTGGGYGYTF	TGTGCCAGCAGTTACACCCGGACAGGGGGCGGCTATGGCTACACCTTC
TRBV6-6	TRBD2	.	TRBJ2-7	CASSPSLAGALSRYEQYF	TGTGCCAGCAGTCCCTCTCTGGCGGGAGCCCTCAGCCGATACGAGCAGTACTTC
TRBV25-1	.	few	TRBJ1-1	CASSEYSDPQGTEAFF	TGTGCCAGCAGTGAATATTCTGACCCCCAGGGGACTGAAGCTTTCTTT
TRBV2	.	.	TRBJ2-7	CASRDTYDEQYF	TGTGCCAGCCGGGACACCTATGACGAGCAGTACTTC
TRBV16	.	few	TRBJ1-5	CASSQGLAGHQPQHF	TGTGCCAGCAGCCAGGGCTTAGCGGGACACCAGCCCCAGCATTTT